One T cell receptor beta chain is described in this entry. The antigen remains unidentified. This CDR3 region has 14 residues. V dropped 8 bases and J dropped 5 bases, with 16 bases sitting between them. Germline CDR1 reads MNHEY; CDR2 reads SVGAGI. Time point of the sample: blood 4 weeks post-SBRT, at nephrectomy. As to treatment: 15 Gy SBRT to primary tumor, nephrectomy 4 weeks later. Radiation-treated patients gave blood at baseline, week 2 and week 4. The record originates from a study of radiation and T cells in renal cell carcinoma. Findings of the study overall: Top tumor clonotypes rose in blood 2 weeks post-radiation, then contracted. No pretreatment tumor biopsies were available for baseline clonotypes.

Assay used: immunoSEQ multiplex PCR; TCRdb lists only in-frame clones, some missing. The data show tens of thousands of clones, around 80% seen once. The rearrangement joins TRBV6-5 to TRBJ2-1, with D uncertain. This TCR was sampled from a man aged 55 to 70 with renal cell carcinoma. This specimen consisted of blood, obtained from a patient whose treatment included radiotherapy and nephrectomy. The CDR3 loop reads CASGLPPRDNEQFF. DNA of the CDR3: TGTGCCAGCGGCCTCCCGCCCCGAGACAATGAGCAGTTCTTC.